This is a list of T cell receptor beta chains from one sample in a study of blood T cell repertoires in COVID-19. The method was immunoSEQ multiplex PCR; TCRdb's version includes in-frame clones alone and lacks a portion of them. Counted here are 150,000 to 200,000 clones, approximately 82% occurring once; the ten biggest clones make up approximately 12%. The sample was peripheral blood. Receptor source: a man aged 70 or older who had recovered from COVID-19. The CDR3 runs from the conserved cysteine through the conserved F or W. The D gene is left open where the match is weak. Size is stated for part of the rows, as once, few or many counts, or as a class when the clone is expanded.

v_call	j_call	d_call	clone_size	cdr3_aa	cdr3_nt
TRBV27	TRBJ1-1	.	.	CASSEGVSPAGAFF	TGTGCCAGCAGCGAGGGGGTGTCCCCAGCGGGGGCTTTCTTT
TRBV28	TRBJ1-4	.	.	CASSIRGNSEKLFF	TGTGCCAGCAGTATAAGGGGAAACTCCGAAAAACTGTTTTTT
TRBV5-1	TRBJ2-5	TRBD1	.	CASSAGRGRLETQYF	TGCGCCAGCAGCGCCGGCAGGGGGCGGCTGGAGACCCAGTACTTC
TRBV5-1	TRBJ2-2	TRBD2	.	CASSLASGSSGELFF	TGCGCCAGCAGCTTGGCCAGCGGGAGCTCCGGGGAGCTGTTTTTT
TRBV25-1	TRBJ2-2	.	.	CASSSQGKSNTGELFF	TGTGCCAGCAGTTCACAGGGTAAATCGAACACCGGGGAGCTGTTTTTT
TRBV4-2	TRBJ2-4	.	.	CASSQVGPSLNIQYF	TGTGCCAGCAGCCAAGTTGGGCCTAGCTTAAACATTCAGTACTTC
TRBV9	TRBJ2-3	.	.	CASSSRQASDTQYF	TGTGCCAGCAGCTCTCGACAGGCCTCAGATACGCAGTATTTT
TRBV3-1/TRBV3-2	TRBJ2-3	.	.	CASSQDLGRGVRDTQYF	TGTGCCAGCAGCCAAGATTTGGGGCGCGGTGTTAGGGATACGCAGTATTTT
TRBV28	TRBJ1-5	.	.	CASSSPTGRNQPQHF	TGTGCCAGCAGTTCCCCCACAGGGCGCAATCAGCCCCAGCATTTT
TRBV5-8	TRBJ1-5	TRBD1	.	CASTTGDIEGQPQHF	TGTGCCAGCACCACAGGGGATATAGAGGGTCAGCCCCAGCATTTT
TRBV24-1	TRBJ2-2	TRBD1	many	CATSVRGGFGTGELFF	TGTGCCACCAGTGTGCGAGGGGGCTTTGGCACCGGGGAGCTGTTTTTT
TRBV18	TRBJ2-5	.	few	CASSPPVGGGETQYF	TGTGCCAGCTCACCACCAGTGGGAGGAGGAGAGACCCAGTACTTC
TRBV11-2	TRBJ1-5	TRBD1	.	CASSSGRTGVNPNQPQHF	TGTGCCAGCAGCTCCGGTCGGACAGGGGTTAACCCAAATCAGCCCCAGCATTTT
TRBV20-1	TRBJ2-7	.	.	CSADGDYEQYF	TGCAGTGCAGACGGGGACTACGAGCAGTACTTC
TRBV15	TRBJ2-3	.	.	CATSRIPGLTDTQYF	TGTGCCACCAGCAGAATCCCGGGACTCACAGATACGCAGTATTTT